This T cell receptor beta chain was recorded in a study of T cell responses to AZD1222 COVID-19 vaccine. Study-wide results and limits: Along spike, vaccine-associated CD4 TCRs were found throughout, with dominance at 160-218 and 743-854. Clonal diversity may have been underestimated in mostly white British donors.

Concerning this clone itself: The antigen remains unidentified.

This CDR3 region has 13 residues. CDR1 is SGHNT and CDR2 is YYREEE in the germline V gene (reference sequence). V lost 4 bases, J lost 7 bases, and 14 bases lay in between. Profiled with immunoSEQ multiplex PCR; TCRdb holds only in-frame clones, not every one. This sample yields about 61,000 clones, of which 81% are seen a single time; 20% to 30% belongs to the top ten. Pooling was applied to second doses at about 4 or about 12 weeks. The material sequenced was peripheral blood, taken 28 days after the second AZD1222 dose. The source of this sequence is an adult who received the AZD1222 COVID-19 vaccine. The V gene is TRBV5-4, the J gene TRBJ1-2; TRBD1 might be the D (5 bases). CDR3 protein: CASSQSDIVGYTF. CDR3 sequence (DNA): TGTGCCAGCAGCCAATCGGACATCGTTGGCTACACCTTC. Supplemented by reference TRBV5-4 and TRBJ1-2, the full variable domain reads ETGVTQSPTHLIKTRGQQVTLRCSSQSGHNTVSWYQQALGQGPQFIFQYYREEENGRGNFPPRFSGLQFPNYSSELNVNALELDDSALYLCASSQSDIVGYTFGSGTRLTVV.